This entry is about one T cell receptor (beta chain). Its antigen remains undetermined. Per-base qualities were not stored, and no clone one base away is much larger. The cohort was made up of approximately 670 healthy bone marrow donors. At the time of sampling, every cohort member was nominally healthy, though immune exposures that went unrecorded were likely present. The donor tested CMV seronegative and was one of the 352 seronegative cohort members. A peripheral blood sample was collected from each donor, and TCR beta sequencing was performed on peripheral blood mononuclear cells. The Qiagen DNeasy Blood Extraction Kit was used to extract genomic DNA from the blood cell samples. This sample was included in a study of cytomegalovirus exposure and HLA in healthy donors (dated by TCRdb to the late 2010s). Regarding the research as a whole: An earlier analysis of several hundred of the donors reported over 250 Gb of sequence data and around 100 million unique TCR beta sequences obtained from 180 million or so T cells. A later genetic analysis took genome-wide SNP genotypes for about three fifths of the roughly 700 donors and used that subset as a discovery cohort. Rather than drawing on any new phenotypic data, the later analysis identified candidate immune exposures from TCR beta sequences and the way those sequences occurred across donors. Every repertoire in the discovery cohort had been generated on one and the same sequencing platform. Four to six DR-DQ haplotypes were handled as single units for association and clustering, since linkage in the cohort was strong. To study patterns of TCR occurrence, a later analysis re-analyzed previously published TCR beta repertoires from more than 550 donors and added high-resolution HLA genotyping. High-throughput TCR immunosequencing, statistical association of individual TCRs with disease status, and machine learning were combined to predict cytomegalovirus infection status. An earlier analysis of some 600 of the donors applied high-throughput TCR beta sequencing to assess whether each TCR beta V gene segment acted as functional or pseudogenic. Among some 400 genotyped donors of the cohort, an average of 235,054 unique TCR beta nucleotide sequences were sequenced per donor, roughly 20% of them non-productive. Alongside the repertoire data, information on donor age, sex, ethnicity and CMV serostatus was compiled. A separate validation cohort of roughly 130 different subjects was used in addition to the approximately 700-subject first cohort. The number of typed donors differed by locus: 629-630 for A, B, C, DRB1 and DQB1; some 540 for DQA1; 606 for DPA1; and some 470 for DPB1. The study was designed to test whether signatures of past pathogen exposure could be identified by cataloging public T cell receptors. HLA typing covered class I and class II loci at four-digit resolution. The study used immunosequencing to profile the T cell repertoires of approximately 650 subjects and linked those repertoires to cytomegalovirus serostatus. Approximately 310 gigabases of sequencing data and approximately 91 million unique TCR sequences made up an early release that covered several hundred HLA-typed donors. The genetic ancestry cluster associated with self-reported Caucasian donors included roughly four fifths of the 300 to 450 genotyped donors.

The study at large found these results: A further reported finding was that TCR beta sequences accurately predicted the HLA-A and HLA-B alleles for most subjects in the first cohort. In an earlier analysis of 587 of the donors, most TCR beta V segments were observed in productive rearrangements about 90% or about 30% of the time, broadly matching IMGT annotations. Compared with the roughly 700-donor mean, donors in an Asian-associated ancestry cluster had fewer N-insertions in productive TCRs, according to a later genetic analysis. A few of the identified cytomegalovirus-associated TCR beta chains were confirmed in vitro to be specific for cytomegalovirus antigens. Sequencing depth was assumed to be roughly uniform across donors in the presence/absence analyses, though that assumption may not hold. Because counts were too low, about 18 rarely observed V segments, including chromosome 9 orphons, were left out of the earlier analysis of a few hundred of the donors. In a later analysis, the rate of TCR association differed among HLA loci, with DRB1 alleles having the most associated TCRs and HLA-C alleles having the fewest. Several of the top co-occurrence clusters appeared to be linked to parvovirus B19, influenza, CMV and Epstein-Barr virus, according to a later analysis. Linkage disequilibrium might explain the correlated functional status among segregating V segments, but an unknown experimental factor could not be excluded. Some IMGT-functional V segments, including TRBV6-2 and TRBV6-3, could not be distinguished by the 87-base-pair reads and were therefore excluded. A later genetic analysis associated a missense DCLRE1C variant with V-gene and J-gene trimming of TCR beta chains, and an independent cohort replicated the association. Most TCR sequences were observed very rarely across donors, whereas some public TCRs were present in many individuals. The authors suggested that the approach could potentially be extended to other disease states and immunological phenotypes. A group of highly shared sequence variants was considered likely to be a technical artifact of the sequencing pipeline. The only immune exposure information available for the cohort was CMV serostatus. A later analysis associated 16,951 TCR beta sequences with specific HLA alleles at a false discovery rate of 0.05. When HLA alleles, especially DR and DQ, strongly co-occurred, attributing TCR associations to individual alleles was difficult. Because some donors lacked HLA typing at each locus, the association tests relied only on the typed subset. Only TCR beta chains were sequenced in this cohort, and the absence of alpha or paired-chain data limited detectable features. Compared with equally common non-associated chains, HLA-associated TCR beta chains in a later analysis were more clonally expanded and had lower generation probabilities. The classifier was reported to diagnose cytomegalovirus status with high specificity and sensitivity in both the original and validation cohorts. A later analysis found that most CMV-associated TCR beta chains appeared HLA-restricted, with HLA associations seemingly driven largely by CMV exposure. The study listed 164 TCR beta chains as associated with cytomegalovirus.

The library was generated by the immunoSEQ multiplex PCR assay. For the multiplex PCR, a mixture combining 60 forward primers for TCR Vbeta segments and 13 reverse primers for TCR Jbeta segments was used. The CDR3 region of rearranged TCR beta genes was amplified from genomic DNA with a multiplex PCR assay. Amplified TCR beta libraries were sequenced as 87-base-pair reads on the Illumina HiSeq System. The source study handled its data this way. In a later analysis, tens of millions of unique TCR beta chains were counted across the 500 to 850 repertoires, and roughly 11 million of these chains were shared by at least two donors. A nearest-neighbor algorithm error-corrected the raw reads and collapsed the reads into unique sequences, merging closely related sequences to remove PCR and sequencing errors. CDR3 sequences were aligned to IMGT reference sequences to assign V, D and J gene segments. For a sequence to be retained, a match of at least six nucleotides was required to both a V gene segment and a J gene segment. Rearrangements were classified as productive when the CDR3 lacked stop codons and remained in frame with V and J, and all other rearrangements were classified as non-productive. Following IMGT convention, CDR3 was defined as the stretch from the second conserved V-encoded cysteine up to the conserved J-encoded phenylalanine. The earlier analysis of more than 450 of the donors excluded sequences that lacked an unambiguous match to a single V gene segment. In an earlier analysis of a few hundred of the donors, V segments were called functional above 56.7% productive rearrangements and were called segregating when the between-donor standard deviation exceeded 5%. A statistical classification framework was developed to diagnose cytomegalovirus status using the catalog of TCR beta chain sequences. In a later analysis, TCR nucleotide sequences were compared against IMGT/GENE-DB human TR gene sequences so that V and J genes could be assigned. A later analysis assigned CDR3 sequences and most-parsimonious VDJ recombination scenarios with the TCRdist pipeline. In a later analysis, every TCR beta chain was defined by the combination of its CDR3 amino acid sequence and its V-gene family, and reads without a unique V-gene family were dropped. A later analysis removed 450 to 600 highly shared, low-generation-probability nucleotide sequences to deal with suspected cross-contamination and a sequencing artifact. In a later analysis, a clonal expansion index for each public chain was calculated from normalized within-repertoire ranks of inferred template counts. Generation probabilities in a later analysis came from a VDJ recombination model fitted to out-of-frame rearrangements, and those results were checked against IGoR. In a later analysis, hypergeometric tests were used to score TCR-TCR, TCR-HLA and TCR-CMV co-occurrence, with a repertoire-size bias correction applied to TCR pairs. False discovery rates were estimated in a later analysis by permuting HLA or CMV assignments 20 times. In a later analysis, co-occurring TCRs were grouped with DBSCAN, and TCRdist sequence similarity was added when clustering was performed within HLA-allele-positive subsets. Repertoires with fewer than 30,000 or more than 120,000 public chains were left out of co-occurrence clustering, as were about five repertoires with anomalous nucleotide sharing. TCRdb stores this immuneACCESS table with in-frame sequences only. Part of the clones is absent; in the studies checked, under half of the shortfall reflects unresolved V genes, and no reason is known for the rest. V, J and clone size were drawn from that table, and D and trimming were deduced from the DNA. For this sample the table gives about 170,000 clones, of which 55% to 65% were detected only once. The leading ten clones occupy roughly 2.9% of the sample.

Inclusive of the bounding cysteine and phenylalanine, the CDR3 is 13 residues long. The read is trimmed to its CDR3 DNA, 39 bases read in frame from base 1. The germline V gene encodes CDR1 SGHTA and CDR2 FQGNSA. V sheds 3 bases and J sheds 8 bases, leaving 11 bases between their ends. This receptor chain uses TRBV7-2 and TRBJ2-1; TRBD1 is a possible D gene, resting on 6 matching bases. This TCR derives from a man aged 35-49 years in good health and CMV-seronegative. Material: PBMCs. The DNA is TGTGCCAGCAGCTTTGGCAGGGGAGATGAGCAGTTCTTC. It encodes CASSFGRGDEQFF.